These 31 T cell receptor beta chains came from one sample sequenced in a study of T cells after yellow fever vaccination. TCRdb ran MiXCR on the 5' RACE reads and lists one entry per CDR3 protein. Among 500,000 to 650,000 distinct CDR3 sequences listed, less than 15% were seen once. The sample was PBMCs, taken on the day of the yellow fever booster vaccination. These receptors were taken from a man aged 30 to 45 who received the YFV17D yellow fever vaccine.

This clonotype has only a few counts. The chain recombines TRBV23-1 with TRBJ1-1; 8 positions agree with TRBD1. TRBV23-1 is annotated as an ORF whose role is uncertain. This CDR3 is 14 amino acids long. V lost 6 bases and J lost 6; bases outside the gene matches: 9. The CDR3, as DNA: TGCGCCAGCAGGGGTCGTGACAGGGGACCTGAAGCTTTCTTT. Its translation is CASRGRDRGPEAFF.

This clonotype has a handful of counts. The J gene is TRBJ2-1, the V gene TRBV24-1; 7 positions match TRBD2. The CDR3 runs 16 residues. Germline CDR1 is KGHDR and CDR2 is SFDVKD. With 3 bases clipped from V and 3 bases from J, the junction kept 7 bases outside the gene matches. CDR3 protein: CATSDPRGEDYNEQFF. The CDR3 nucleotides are TGTGCCACCAGTGATCCCCGGGGGGAGGACTACAATGAGCAGTTCTTC.

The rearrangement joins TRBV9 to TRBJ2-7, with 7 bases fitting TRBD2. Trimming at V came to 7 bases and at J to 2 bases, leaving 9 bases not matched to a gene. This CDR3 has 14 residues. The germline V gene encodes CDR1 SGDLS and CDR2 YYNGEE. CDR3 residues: CASPSGIMTYEQYF. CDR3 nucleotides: TGTGCCAGCCCGAGCGGGATAATGACCTACGAGCAGTACTTC.

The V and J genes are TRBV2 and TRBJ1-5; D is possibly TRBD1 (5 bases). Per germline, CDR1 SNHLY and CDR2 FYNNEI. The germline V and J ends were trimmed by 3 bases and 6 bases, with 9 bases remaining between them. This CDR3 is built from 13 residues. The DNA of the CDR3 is TGTGCCAGCAGTGACAGGGTTCCTCAGCCCCAGCATTTT. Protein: CASSDRVPQPQHF.

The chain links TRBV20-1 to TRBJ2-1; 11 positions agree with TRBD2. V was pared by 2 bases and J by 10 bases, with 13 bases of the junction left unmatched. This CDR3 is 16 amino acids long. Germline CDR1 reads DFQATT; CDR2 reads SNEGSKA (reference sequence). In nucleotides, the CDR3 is TGCAGTGCTAGAAAGCCGGGACTAGCGGCGCCAGGGGAGCAGTTCTTC. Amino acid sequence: CSARKPGLAAPGEQFF.

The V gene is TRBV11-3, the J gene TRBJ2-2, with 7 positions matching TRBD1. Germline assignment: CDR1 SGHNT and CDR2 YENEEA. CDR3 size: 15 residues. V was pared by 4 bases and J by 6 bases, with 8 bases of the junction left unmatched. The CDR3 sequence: CASSSLPTGAGELFF. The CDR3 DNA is TGTGCCAGCAGCTCGCTACCTACAGGGGCCGGGGAGCTGTTTTTT.

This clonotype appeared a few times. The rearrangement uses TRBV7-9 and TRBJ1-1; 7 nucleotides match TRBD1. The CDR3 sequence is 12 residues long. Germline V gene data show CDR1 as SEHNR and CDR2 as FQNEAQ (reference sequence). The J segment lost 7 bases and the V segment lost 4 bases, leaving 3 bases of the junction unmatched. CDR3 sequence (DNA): TGTGCCAGCAGCTCTCGGACAGGTGAAGCTTTCTTT. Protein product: CASSSRTGEAFF.

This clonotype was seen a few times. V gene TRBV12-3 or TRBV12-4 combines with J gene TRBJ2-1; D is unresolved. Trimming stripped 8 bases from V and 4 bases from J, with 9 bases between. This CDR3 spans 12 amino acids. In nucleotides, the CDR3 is TGTGCCAGCGCCCTTCTTTACAATGAGCAGTTCTTC. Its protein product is CASALLYNEQFF.

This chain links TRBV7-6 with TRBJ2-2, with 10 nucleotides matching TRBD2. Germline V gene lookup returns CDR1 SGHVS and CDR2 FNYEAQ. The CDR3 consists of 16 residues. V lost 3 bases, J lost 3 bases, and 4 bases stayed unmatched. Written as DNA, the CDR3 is TGTGCCAGCAGCTTGCGAAGCGGGAGGGACACCGGGGAGCTGTTTTTT. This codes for CASSLRSGRDTGELFF.

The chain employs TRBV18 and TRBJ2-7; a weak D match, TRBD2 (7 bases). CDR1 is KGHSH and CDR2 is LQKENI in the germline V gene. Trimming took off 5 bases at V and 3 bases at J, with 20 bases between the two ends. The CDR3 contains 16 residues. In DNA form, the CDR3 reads TGTGCCAGCTCAAACTTCAGGGGAGGGTCCCACTACGAGCAGTACTTC. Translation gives CASSNFRGGSHYEQYF. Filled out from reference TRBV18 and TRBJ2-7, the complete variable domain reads NAGVMQNPRHLVRRRGQEARLRCSPMKGHSHVYWYRQLPEEGLKFMVYLQKENIIDESGMPKERFSAEFPKEGPSILRIQQVVRGDSAAYFCASSNFRGGSHYEQYFGPGTRLTVT.

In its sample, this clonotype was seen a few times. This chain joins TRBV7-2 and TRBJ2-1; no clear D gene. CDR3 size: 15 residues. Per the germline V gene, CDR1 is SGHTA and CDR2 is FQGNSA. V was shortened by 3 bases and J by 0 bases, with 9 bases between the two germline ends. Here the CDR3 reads CASSLSMSSYNEQFF. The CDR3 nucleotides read TGTGCCAGCAGCTTGAGCATGAGCTCCTACAATGAGCAGTTCTTC.

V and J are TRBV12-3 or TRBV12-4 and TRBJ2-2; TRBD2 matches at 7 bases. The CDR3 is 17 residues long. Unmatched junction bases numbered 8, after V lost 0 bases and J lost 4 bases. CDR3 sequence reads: CASSLAGGVMGTGELFF. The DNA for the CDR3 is TGTGCCAGCAGTTTAGCGGGAGGGGTTATGGGCACCGGGGAGCTGTTTTTT.

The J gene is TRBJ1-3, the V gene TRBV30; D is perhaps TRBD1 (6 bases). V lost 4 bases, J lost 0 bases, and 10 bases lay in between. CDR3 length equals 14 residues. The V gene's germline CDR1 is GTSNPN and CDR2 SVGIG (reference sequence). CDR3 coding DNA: TGTGCCTGGATGGACAGTACCTCTGGAAACACCATATATTTT. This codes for CAWMDSTSGNTIYF. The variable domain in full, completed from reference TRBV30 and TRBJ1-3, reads SQTIHQWPATLVQPVGSPLSLECTVEGTSNPNLYWYRQAAGRGLQLLFYSVGIGQISSEVPQNLSASRPQDRQFILSSKKLLLSDSGFYLCAWMDSTSGNTIYFGEGSWLTVV.

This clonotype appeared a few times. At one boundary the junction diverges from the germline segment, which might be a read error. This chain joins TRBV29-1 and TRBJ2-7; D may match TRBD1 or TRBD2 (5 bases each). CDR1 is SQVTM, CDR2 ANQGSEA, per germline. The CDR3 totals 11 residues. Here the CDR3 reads CSVGGTYQQYF. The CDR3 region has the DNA TGCAGCGTTGGAGGGACCTACCAGCAGTACTTC.

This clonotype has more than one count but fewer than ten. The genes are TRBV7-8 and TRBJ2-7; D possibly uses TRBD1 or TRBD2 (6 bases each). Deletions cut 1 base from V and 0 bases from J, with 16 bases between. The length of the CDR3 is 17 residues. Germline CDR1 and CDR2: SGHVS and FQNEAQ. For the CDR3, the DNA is TGTGCCAGCAGCTTAGTGGGGGGCGCTAGACGCTCCTACGAGCAGTACTTC. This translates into CASSLVGGARRSYEQYF.

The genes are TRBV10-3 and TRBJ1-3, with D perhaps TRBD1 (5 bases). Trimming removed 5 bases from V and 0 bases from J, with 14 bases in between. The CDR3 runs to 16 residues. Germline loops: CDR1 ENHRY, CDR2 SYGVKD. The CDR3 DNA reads TGTGCCATCAGTATAGGGACGGCGAGCTCTGGAAACACCATATATTTT. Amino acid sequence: CAISIGTASSGNTIYF.

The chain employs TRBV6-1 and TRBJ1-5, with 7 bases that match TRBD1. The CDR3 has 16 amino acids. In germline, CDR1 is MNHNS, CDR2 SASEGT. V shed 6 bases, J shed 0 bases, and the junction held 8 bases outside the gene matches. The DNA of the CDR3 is TGTGCCAGCAGCCTGGACAGGCGACCTAGCAATCAGCCCCAGCATTTT. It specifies CASSLDRRPSNQPQHF.

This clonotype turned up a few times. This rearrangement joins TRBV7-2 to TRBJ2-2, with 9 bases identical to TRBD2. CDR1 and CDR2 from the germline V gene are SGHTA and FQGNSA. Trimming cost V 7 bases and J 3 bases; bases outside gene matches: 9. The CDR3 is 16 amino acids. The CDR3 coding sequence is TGTGCCAGCACCTATAGCGGGGGCGGGGACACCGGGGAGCTGTTTTTT. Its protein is CASTYSGGGDTGELFF.

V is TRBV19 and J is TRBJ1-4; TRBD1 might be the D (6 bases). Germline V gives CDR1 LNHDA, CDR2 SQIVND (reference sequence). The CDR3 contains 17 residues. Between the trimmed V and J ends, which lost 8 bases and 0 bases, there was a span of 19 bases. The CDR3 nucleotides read TGTGCCAGTGCACAGGGACGGAATTTTGCAACTAATGAAAAACTGTTTTTT. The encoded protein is CASAQGRNFATNEKLFF.

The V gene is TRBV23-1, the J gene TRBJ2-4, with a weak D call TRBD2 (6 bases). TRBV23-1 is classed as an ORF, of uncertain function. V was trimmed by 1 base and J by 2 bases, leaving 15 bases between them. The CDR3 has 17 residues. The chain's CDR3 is CASSQWAVGGSKNIQYF. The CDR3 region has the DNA TGCGCCAGCAGTCAATGGGCCGTGGGGGGATCCAAAAACATTCAGTACTTC.

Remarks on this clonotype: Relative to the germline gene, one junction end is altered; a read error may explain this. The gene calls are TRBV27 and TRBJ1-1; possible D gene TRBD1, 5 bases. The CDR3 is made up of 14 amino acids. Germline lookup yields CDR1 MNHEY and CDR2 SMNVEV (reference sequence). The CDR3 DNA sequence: TGTGCCAGCAGTTTAAGAGGGGTGAACACTGAAGCTTACTTT. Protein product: CASSLRGVNTEAYF.

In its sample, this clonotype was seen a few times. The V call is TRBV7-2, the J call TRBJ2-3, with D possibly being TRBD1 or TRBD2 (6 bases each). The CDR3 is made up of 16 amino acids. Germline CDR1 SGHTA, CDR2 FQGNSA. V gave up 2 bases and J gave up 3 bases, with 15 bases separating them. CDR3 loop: CASSLMPGGATDTQYF. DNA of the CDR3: TGTGCCAGCAGCTTAATGCCCGGGGGCGCGACAGATACGCAGTATTTT.

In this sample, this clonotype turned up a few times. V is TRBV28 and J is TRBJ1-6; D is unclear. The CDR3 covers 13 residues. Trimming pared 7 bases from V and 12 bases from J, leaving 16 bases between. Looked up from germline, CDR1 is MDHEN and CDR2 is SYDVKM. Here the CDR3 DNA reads TGTGCCAGCACCTCGTTCGGCGTTCAACCCCTCCACTTT. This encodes CASTSFGVQPLHF.

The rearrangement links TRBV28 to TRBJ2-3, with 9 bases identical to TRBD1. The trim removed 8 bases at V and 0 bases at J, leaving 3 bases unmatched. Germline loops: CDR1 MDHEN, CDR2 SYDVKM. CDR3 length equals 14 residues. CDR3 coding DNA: TGTGCCAGCCACGGACAGGGGAGCACAGATACGCAGTATTTT. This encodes CASHGQGSTDTQYF.

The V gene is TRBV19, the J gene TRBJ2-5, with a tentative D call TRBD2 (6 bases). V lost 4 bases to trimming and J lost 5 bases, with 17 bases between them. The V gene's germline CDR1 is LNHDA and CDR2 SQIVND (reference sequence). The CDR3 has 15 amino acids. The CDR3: CASSTPLGGFETQYF. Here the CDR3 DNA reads TGTGCCAGTAGTACCCCCCTCGGGGGTTTCGAGACCCAGTACTTC.

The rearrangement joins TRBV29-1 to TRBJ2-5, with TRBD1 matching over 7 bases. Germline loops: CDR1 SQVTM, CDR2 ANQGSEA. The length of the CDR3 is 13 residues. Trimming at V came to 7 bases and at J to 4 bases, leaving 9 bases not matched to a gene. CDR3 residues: CSAIGTVRETQYF. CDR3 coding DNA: TGCAGCGCCATCGGGACAGTCCGAGAGACCCAGTACTTC.

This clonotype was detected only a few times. CDR3 sequence: CASSIQGVTSYEQYF. The CDR3 coding sequence is TGCGCCAGCAGCATTCAGGGGGTGACCTCCTACGAGCAGTACTTC. The V call is TRBV5-1, the J call TRBJ2-7; 7 nucleotides agree with TRBD1. This CDR3 has 15 amino acids. From germline, CDR1 is SGHRS and CDR2 YFSETQ. Trimming at V came to 4 bases and at J to 0 bases, leaving 7 bases not matched to a gene.

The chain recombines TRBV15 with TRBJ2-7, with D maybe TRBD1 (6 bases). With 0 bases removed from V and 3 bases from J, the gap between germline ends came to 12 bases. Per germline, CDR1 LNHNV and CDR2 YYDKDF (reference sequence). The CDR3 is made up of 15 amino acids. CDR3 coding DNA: TGTGCCACCAGCAGAGATCCCGGGACAAGCTACGAGCAGTACTTC. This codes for CATSRDPGTSYEQYF.

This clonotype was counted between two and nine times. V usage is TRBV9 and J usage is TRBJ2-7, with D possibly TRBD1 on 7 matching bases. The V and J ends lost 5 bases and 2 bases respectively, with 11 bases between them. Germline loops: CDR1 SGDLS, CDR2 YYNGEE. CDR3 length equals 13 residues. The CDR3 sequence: CASSQGGPYEQYF. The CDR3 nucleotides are TGTGCCAGCAGTCAGGGGGGCCCCTACGAGCAGTACTTC.

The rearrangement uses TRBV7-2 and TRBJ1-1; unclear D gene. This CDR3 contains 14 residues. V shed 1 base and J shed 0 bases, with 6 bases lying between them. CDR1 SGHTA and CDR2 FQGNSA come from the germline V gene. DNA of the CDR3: TGTGCCAGCAGCTTAGGGTTTATGAACACTGAAGCTTTCTTT. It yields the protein CASSLGFMNTEAFF.

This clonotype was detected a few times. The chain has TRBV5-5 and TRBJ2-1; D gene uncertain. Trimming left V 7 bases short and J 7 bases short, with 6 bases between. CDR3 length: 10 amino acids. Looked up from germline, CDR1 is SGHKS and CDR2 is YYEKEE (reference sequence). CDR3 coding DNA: TGTGCCAGCGGGCCGAATGAGCAGTTCTTC. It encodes CASGPNEQFF.